Listed below are T cell receptor beta chains from one sample, sequenced in a study of T cells in Graves' hyperthyroidism and ophthalmopathy. TCRdb ran MiXCR on the multiplex PCR reads and lists one entry per CDR3 protein. Of 300,000 or so distinct CDR3 sequences detected, around 20% appear once; the ten largest clones hold around 50%. The sample taken for sequencing was blood. These receptors all stem from a woman between 50 and 59 years old with Graves' hyperthyroidism. CDR3s include the opening cysteine and the closing phenylalanine or tryptophan. The order of the fields is clone size, V gene, J gene, D gene, CDR3 protein, CDR3 DNA. A D gene is named only where the DNA matches it firmly. The size of a clone is reported for some rows only, either as once, few or many, or as a class for expanded clones.

>many|TRBV6-2/TRBV6-3|TRBJ2-5|TRBD2
CASSYRAGETQYF
TGTGCCAGCAGTTACCGAGCGGGGGAGACCCAGTACTTC
>NA|TRBV28|TRBJ2-3|TRBD2
CASSLPTQLAGVGERSTDTQYF
TGTGCCAGCAGTTTACCCACACAACTAGCGGGTGTGGGGGAGAGGAGCACAGATACGCAGTATTTT
>NA|TRBV19|TRBJ1-1|NA
CASSKPLQGRTEAFF
TGTGCCAGTAGTAAACCCCTACAGGGACGGACTGAAGCTTTCTTT
>few|TRBV18|TRBJ2-4|NA
CASSPPLVLAKNIQYF
TGTGCCAGCTCACCACCGTTGGTACTAGCCAAAAACATTCAGTACTTC
>NA|TRBV5-1|TRBJ2-5|NA
CASSFQGRWEETQYF
TGCGCCAGCAGCTTCCAGGGGAGATGGGAGGAGACCCAGTACTTC
>NA|TRBV7-3|TRBJ2-5|TRBD1
CARNPRDRQETQYF
TGTGCCAGAAACCCCCGGGACAGACAAGAGACCCAGTACTTC
>few|TRBV20-1|TRBJ2-7|TRBD1
CSARDRGSSYEQYF
TGCAGTGCTAGAGACAGGGGGAGCTCCTACGAGCAGTACTTC
>NA|TRBV7-2|TRBJ1-1|NA
CASSTRTTMNTEAFF
TGTGCCAGCAGTACCAGGACAACAATGAACACTGAAGCTTTCTTT
>NA|TRBV28|TRBJ1-2|NA
CASSGPAEANYGYTF
TGTGCCAGCAGTGGTCCCGCAGAAGCTAACTATGGCTACACCTTC
>many|TRBV5-5|TRBJ1-1|NA
CASRYRVYTEAFF
TGTGCCAGCAGGTACAGGGTCTACACTGAAGCTTTCTTT
>many|TRBV28|TRBJ1-2|NA
CASRTGQKVNYGYTF
TGTGCCAGCAGAACCGGACAGAAGGTTAACTATGGCTACACCTTC
>many|TRBV6-1|TRBJ2-4|TRBD2
CASSEGWVAGDVKNIQYF
TGTGCCAGCAGTGAAGGGTGGGTGGCGGGAGACGTCAAAAACATTCAGTACTTC
>many|TRBV4-1|TRBJ1-3|NA
CASSPKTGPLVGNTIYF
TGCGCCAGCAGCCCAAAAACTGGGCCTCTGGTTGGAAACACCATATATTTT
>NA|TRBV7-9|TRBJ1-4|TRBD1
CASSQRTGGDNEKLFF
TGTGCCAGCAGCCAACGGACAGGGGGTGATAATGAAAAACTGTTTTTT